The TCR beta chain under discussion was sequenced for a study of T cells in Graves' hyperthyroidism and ophthalmopathy. The study, taken as a whole, reports: Most thyroid clonotypes that were expanded above 0.001 also turned up in blood. In the analysis, a 13 V-J model separated ophthalmopathy from stable hyperthyroidism.

This clonotype turned up a few times. Its antigen is not known. Losses at the gene ends were 1 base for V and 1 base for J; bases not matched to a gene: 12. CDR1 is LGHDT and CDR2 is YNNKEL in the germline V gene (reference sequence). This CDR3 spans 19 amino acids. RNA transcripts were the template for amplifying TCR beta CDR3 regions. First-round RT-PCR of the TCR CDR3 relied on the HTBI primer set. From the multiplex PCR reads, TCRdb called clonotypes with MiXCR, one entry per CDR3 protein. The sample yields roughly 150,000 distinct CDR3 sequences, roughly 9.4% seen once. Specimen: blood. This TCR derives from a woman aged 18 to 35 with Graves' hyperthyroidism that later progressed to Graves' ophthalmopathy. The chain uses TRBV3-1 and TRBJ2-5, with 10 positions matching TRBD2. CDR3 sequence reads: CASSQVGSGLAGVQETQYF. DNA of the CDR3: TGTGCCAGCAGCCAAGTAGGGTCCGGCCTAGCGGGGGTCCAAGAGACCCAGTACTTC.